This T cell receptor (beta chain) was identified during a study of T cell responses to AZD1222 COVID-19 vaccine. General study findings and limits: Donors were chiefly white British, with a greater number of females, and clonal diversity was perhaps underestimated. CD4 TCRs linked to vaccination spanned spike, dominating at 160-218 and 743-854. Spike-specific TCRs gained breadth and depth after people received two AZD1222 doses.

Remarks on this clone: Its target is unknown.

TCRdb keeps only in-frame clones here, not all; method: immunoSEQ multiplex PCR. The sample lists some 150,000 clones, 92% occurring once. V shed 3 bases and J 3 bases; nucleotides not matched to a gene: 7. CDR1 and CDR2 from the germline V gene are SGHRS and YFSETQ. The CDR3 covers 15 residues. Sequencing was performed on peripheral blood, taken on day 0 of MenACWY control vaccination. V usage is TRBV5-1 and J usage is TRBJ2-7; the match to TRBD2 covers 9 bases. The TCR was taken from an adult in good health. This chain's CDR3 is CASSSTSGVGYEQYF. The CDR3 DNA is TGCGCCAGCAGCTCGACTAGCGGAGTTGGCTACGAGCAGTACTTC. The variable domain in full, completed from reference TRBV5-1 and TRBJ2-7, reads KAGVTQTPRYLIKTRGQQVTLSCSPISGHRSVSWYQQTPGQGLQFLFEYFSETQRNKGNFPGRFSGRQFSNSRSEMNVSTLELGDSALYLCASSSTSGVGYEQYFGPGTRLTVT.